Below, one T cell receptor (beta chain) is given with its context. Its antigen is still unknown. The second PCR ran roughly 6 to 11 cycles with a sample-barcoded 5' primer and J-beta primers. Sequencing yielded, for each sample, at least 3 million paired-end reads carrying CDR3. TCRdb recomputed calls from the 5' RACE reads with MiXCR, one row per CDR3 protein. The repertoire consists of roughly 790,000 distinct CDR3 sequences, with 40% to 45% occurring once and the leading ten covering under 25%. The length of the CDR3 is 14 residues. Germline CDR1 reads MNHEY; CDR2 reads SVGEGT. V gave up 7 bases and J gave up 3 bases, with 15 bases separating them. This entry is derived from a study of blood T cells in healthy people across ages. General study results and limits: There was no known CMV status for donors, so expanded clonotype changes were possibly confounded.

The sample comprised blood. This sequence was found in a woman in her sixties or seventies in good health. The rearrangement uses TRBV6-2 or TRBV6-3 and TRBJ1-2; D gene uncertain. CDR3 in DNA: TGTGCCAGCACCGAGGAAACAGACCACTATGGCTACACCTTC. As protein: CASTEETDHYGYTF.